A selection of T cell receptor beta chains follows, all from one sample in a study of blood T cells in healthy people across ages. Each CDR3 protein gets one entry after TCRdb re-called the 5' RACE reads with MiXCR. The table records about a million distinct CDR3 sequences, roughly half of them present only once. Source material: blood. Source of these receptors: a woman aged 55 to 70 in good health. Both conserved end residues are part of each CDR3. The D gene is left open where the match is weak. Part of the rows lack a size; the others show once, few, many or a class for expanded clones.

v_call: TRBV29-1; d_call: -; j_call: TRBJ1-2; clone_size: few; cdr3_length: 13; cdr3_aa: CSVEPGVSYGYTF; cdr3_nt: TGCAGCGTTGAACCGGGAGTGAGCTATGGCTACACCTTC
v_call: TRBV7-8; d_call: TRBD2; j_call: TRBJ2-1; clone_size: -; cdr3_length: 20; cdr3_aa: CASSPNRFLGREGLGNEQFF; cdr3_nt: TGTGCCAGCAGCCCAAACCGCTTCTTAGGGCGGGAGGGCCTTGGGAATGAGCAGTTCTTC
v_call: TRBV6-2/TRBV6-3; d_call: -; j_call: TRBJ2-5; clone_size: few; cdr3_length: 11; cdr3_aa: CASKVGKTQYF; cdr3_nt: TGTGCCAGCAAGGTGGGGAAGACCCAGTACTTC
v_call: TRBV29-1; d_call: TRBD1; j_call: TRBJ1-5; clone_size: -; cdr3_length: 13; cdr3_aa: CSVGQVSGQPQHF; cdr3_nt: TGCAGCGTGGGACAGGTAAGCGGACAGCCCCAGCATTTT
v_call: TRBV29-1; d_call: -; j_call: TRBJ2-7; clone_size: few; cdr3_length: 14; cdr3_aa: CSVEGPGQTYEQYF; cdr3_nt: TGCAGCGTTGAAGGGCCAGGGCAAACCTACGAGCAGTACTTC
v_call: TRBV12-3/TRBV12-4; d_call: -; j_call: TRBJ1-6; clone_size: -; cdr3_length: 14; cdr3_aa: CASSRDRHNSPLHF; cdr3_nt: TGTGCCAGCAGCAGAGACAGACATAATTCACCCCTCCACTTT
v_call: TRBV6-5; d_call: -; j_call: TRBJ2-7; clone_size: -; cdr3_length: 17; cdr3_aa: CASSYSAPRTAAYEQYF; cdr3_nt: TGTGCCAGCAGTTACTCGGCCCCCAGGACAGCTGCCTACGAGCAGTACTTC
v_call: TRBV12-3/TRBV12-4; d_call: TRBD2; j_call: TRBJ2-1; clone_size: -; cdr3_length: 17; cdr3_aa: CASRSPAGGHVYNEQFF; cdr3_nt: TGTGCCAGTAGGTCCCCTGCGGGGGGACATGTCTACAATGAGCAGTTCTTC
v_call: TRBV28; d_call: -; j_call: TRBJ2-1; clone_size: few; cdr3_length: 11; cdr3_aa: CASSSPRGQFF; cdr3_nt: TGTGCCAGCAGTAGCCCAAGGGGGCAGTTCTTC
v_call: TRBV27; d_call: -; j_call: TRBJ2-7; clone_size: -; cdr3_length: 15; cdr3_aa: CASSLGVAREYGQYF; cdr3_nt: TGTGCCAGCAGTTTAGGAGTAGCGAGGGAGTACGGGCAGTACTTC
v_call: TRBV6-2/TRBV6-3; d_call: TRBD1; j_call: TRBJ1-2; clone_size: -; cdr3_length: 15; cdr3_aa: CACRRTGGAWYGYTF; cdr3_nt: TGTGCCTGCAGGAGGACAGGGGGCGCATGGTATGGCTACACCTTC
v_call: TRBV29-1; d_call: TRBD2; j_call: TRBJ2-3; clone_size: -; cdr3_length: 14; cdr3_aa: CSVVRTRIPDTQYF; cdr3_nt: TGCAGCGTTGTCCGGACTAGGATCCCAGATACGCAGTATTTT
v_call: TRBV4-3; d_call: -; j_call: TRBJ2-3; clone_size: -; cdr3_length: 14; cdr3_aa: CASNHGQGTDTQYF; cdr3_nt: TGCGCCAGCAACCACGGCCAGGGGACAGATACGCAGTATTTT
v_call: TRBV9; d_call: TRBD2; j_call: TRBJ2-1; clone_size: -; cdr3_length: 15; cdr3_aa: CASSGLAGAYNEQFF; cdr3_nt: TGTGCCAGCAGCGGGCTAGCGGGAGCCTACAATGAGCAGTTCTTC
v_call: TRBV4-1; d_call: -; j_call: TRBJ1-3; clone_size: -; cdr3_length: 16; cdr3_aa: CASSQEGADSGNTIYF; cdr3_nt: TGCGCCAGCAGCCAAGAAGGGGCAGACTCTGGAAACACCATATATTTT
v_call: TRBV7-6; d_call: TRBD2; j_call: TRBJ2-7; clone_size: -; cdr3_length: 14; cdr3_aa: CASSLLSGGGEQYF; cdr3_nt: TGTGCCAGCAGCTTACTATCGGGAGGGGGAGAGCAGTACTTC
v_call: TRBV7-2; d_call: TRBD2; j_call: TRBJ2-3; clone_size: few; cdr3_length: 17; cdr3_aa: CASSLQLAGGDTDTQYF; cdr3_nt: TGTGCCAGCAGCTTACAACTAGCGGGAGGGGACACAGATACGCAGTATTTT
v_call: TRBV27; d_call: TRBD2; j_call: TRBJ2-7; clone_size: few; cdr3_length: 15; cdr3_aa: CASSITAGRVYEQYF; cdr3_nt: TGTGCCAGCAGTATCACAGCGGGACGGGTCTACGAGCAGTACTTC
v_call: TRBV11-2; d_call: -; j_call: TRBJ1-5; clone_size: -; cdr3_length: 15; cdr3_aa: CASSLDGRVDQPQHF; cdr3_nt: TGTGCCAGCAGCTTAGACGGTAGGGTTGATCAGCCCCAGCATTTT
v_call: TRBV12-3/TRBV12-4; d_call: TRBD1; j_call: TRBJ2-1; clone_size: few; cdr3_length: 17; cdr3_aa: CASRLQRGQGWSDEQFF; cdr3_nt: TGTGCCAGCAGACTTCAGCGGGGACAGGGGTGGTCCGATGAGCAGTTCTTC
v_call: TRBV2; d_call: TRBD1; j_call: TRBJ2-6; clone_size: few; cdr3_length: 15; cdr3_aa: CASTTGITGANVLTF; cdr3_nt: TGTGCCAGCACGACAGGGATCACTGGGGCCAACGTCCTGACTTTC
v_call: TRBV6-5; d_call: TRBD1; j_call: TRBJ1-4; clone_size: few; cdr3_length: 15; cdr3_aa: CASSYSGTGGEKLFF; cdr3_nt: TGTGCCAGCAGTTACTCCGGGACAGGGGGAGAAAAACTGTTTTTT
v_call: TRBV12-5; d_call: -; j_call: TRBJ2-7; clone_size: few; cdr3_length: 11; cdr3_aa: CASQGVDEQYF; cdr3_nt: TGTGCTAGCCAGGGCGTCGACGAGCAGTACTTC
v_call: TRBV24-1; d_call: -; j_call: TRBJ2-5; clone_size: -; cdr3_length: 11; cdr3_aa: CATGIWETQYF; cdr3_nt: TGTGCCACCGGGATTTGGGAGACCCAGTACTTC
v_call: TRBV7-9; d_call: -; j_call: TRBJ2-1; clone_size: many; cdr3_length: 11; cdr3_aa: CASSLYGEQFF; cdr3_nt: TGTGCCAGCAGTTTATACGGTGAGCAGTTCTTC
v_call: TRBV25-1; d_call: TRBD1; j_call: TRBJ2-5; clone_size: -; cdr3_length: 14; cdr3_aa: CASSDPGQVNERYF; cdr3_nt: TGTGCCAGCAGTGACCCGGGACAGGTAAACGAGCGGTACTTC
v_call: TRBV28; d_call: TRBD1; j_call: TRBJ1-2; clone_size: -; cdr3_length: 14; cdr3_aa: CASKGRDRDYGYTF; cdr3_nt: TGTGCCAGCAAGGGACGGGACAGGGACTATGGCTACACCTTC
v_call: TRBV12-3/TRBV12-4; d_call: -; j_call: TRBJ1-5; clone_size: -; cdr3_length: 13; cdr3_aa: CASNEYSNQPQHF; cdr3_nt: TGTGCCAGCAACGAGTATAGCAATCAGCCCCAGCATTTT
v_call: TRBV12-3/TRBV12-4; d_call: TRBD2; j_call: TRBJ2-7; clone_size: -; cdr3_length: 20; cdr3_aa: CASSSLRTSGSSIMPLEQYF; cdr3_nt: TGTGCCAGCAGTTCCCTCAGGACTAGCGGGAGTTCGATTATGCCCCTCGAGCAGTACTTC
v_call: TRBV6-2/TRBV6-3; d_call: TRBD2; j_call: TRBJ2-1; clone_size: once; cdr3_length: 17; cdr3_aa: CASNRIGTSGSTGEQFF; cdr3_nt: TGTGCCAGCAACAGAATTGGGACTAGCGGGAGTACCGGTGAGCAGTTCTTC
v_call: TRBV29-1; d_call: TRBD2; j_call: TRBJ2-7; clone_size: few; cdr3_length: 11; cdr3_aa: CSVLAGYEQYF; cdr3_nt: TGCAGCGTTCTAGCGGGCTACGAGCAGTACTTC
v_call: TRBV10-2; d_call: TRBD2; j_call: TRBJ2-1; clone_size: -; cdr3_length: 14; cdr3_aa: CASTREIGYNEQFF; cdr3_nt: TGCGCCAGTACGCGGGAGATCGGGTATAATGAGCAGTTCTTC
v_call: TRBV24-1; d_call: -; j_call: TRBJ2-3; clone_size: few; cdr3_length: 15; cdr3_aa: CATSKRARKGDTQYF; cdr3_nt: TGTGCCACCAGCAAGCGGGCCCGGAAGGGAGATACGCAGTATTTT
v_call: TRBV21-1; d_call: -; j_call: TRBJ1-6; clone_size: -; cdr3_length: 15; cdr3_aa: CASSRIRVYNSPLHF; cdr3_nt: TGTGCCAGCAGCAGGATCCGGGTCTATAATTCACCCCTCCACTTT
v_call: TRBV13; d_call: -; j_call: TRBJ2-7; clone_size: few; cdr3_length: 16; cdr3_aa: CASSAQSIPSSYEQYF; cdr3_nt: TGTGCCAGCAGCGCCCAAAGTATCCCCAGCTCCTACGAGCAGTACTTC
v_call: TRBV20-1; d_call: TRBD1; j_call: TRBJ2-7; clone_size: many; cdr3_length: 15; cdr3_aa: CSACDRDKAWDEQYF; cdr3_nt: TGCAGTGCTTGTGACAGGGATAAAGCTTGGGACGAGCAGTACTTC
v_call: TRBV7-9; d_call: -; j_call: TRBJ2-5; clone_size: -; cdr3_length: 13; cdr3_aa: CASSRDVGETQYF; cdr3_nt: TGTGCCAGCAGCCGGGACGTGGGGGAGACCCAGTACTTC
v_call: TRBV6-4; d_call: -; j_call: TRBJ2-7; clone_size: few; cdr3_length: 14; cdr3_aa: CASNLVLPGREQYF; cdr3_nt: TGTGCCAGCAATTTGGTCCTCCCGGGTAGGGAGCAGTACTTC
v_call: TRBV25-1; d_call: -; j_call: TRBJ2-7; clone_size: -; cdr3_length: 14; cdr3_aa: CASGQGWPLSEQYF; cdr3_nt: TGTGCCAGTGGACAAGGGTGGCCGCTCTCGGAGCAGTACTTC
v_call: TRBV4-1; d_call: TRBD2; j_call: TRBJ2-3; clone_size: -; cdr3_length: 17; cdr3_aa: CASSQDPRTSDTDTQYF; cdr3_nt: TGCGCCAGCAGCCAAGATCCAAGGACTAGCGACACAGATACGCAGTATTTT
v_call: TRBV28; d_call: -; j_call: TRBJ1-4; clone_size: -; cdr3_length: 14; cdr3_aa: CASRRAGSYEKLFF; cdr3_nt: TGTGCCAGCAGGCGGGCGGGGTCCTATGAAAAACTGTTTTTT
v_call: TRBV10-3; d_call: -; j_call: TRBJ2-1; clone_size: -; cdr3_length: 16; cdr3_aa: CAISESALGTYNEQFF; cdr3_nt: TGTGCCATCAGTGAGTCGGCATTAGGCACCTACAATGAGCAGTTCTTC
v_call: TRBV5-1; d_call: -; j_call: TRBJ1-5; clone_size: -; cdr3_length: 16; cdr3_aa: CASSFGPGVSNQPQHF; cdr3_nt: TGCGCCAGCAGCTTTGGGCCAGGAGTTAGCAATCAGCCCCAGCATTTT
v_call: TRBV5-1; d_call: TRBD2; j_call: TRBJ2-1; clone_size: -; cdr3_length: 14; cdr3_aa: CASRMTSGRNEQFF; cdr3_nt: TGCGCCAGTAGGATGACTAGCGGGAGGAATGAGCAGTTCTTC
v_call: TRBV3-1; d_call: TRBD1; j_call: TRBJ2-3; clone_size: few; cdr3_length: 16; cdr3_aa: CASSQAPPGTGELQYF; cdr3_nt: TGTGCCAGCAGCCAAGCCCCACCCGGGACAGGGGAATTACAGTATTTT
v_call: TRBV6-6; d_call: -; j_call: TRBJ1-5; clone_size: -; cdr3_length: 13; cdr3_aa: CASGTGSNQPQHF; cdr3_nt: TGTGCCAGCGGGACCGGCAGCAATCAGCCCCAGCATTTT
v_call: TRBV4-1; d_call: TRBD1; j_call: TRBJ2-7; clone_size: -; cdr3_length: 16; cdr3_aa: CASSQDPGQVYYEQYF; cdr3_nt: TGCGCCAGCAGCCAAGATCCAGGACAGGTTTACTACGAGCAGTACTTC
v_call: TRBV20-1; d_call: TRBD2; j_call: TRBJ2-3; clone_size: -; cdr3_length: 16; cdr3_aa: CSASQRLAGFTDTQYF; cdr3_nt: TGCAGTGCTAGTCAGAGACTAGCGGGGTTCACAGATACGCAGTATTTT
v_call: TRBV15; d_call: TRBD1; j_call: TRBJ1-5; clone_size: -; cdr3_length: 14; cdr3_aa: CATSNRGFGQPQHF; cdr3_nt: TGTGCCACCAGCAACAGGGGGTTTGGTCAGCCCCAGCATTTT
v_call: TRBV29-1; d_call: -; j_call: TRBJ2-1; clone_size: -; cdr3_length: 14; cdr3_aa: CSVRLQSSYNEQFF; cdr3_nt: TGCAGCGTTAGACTACAAAGCTCCTACAATGAGCAGTTCTTC
v_call: TRBV4-1; d_call: -; j_call: TRBJ2-6; clone_size: -; cdr3_length: 15; cdr3_aa: CASNQATSGANVLTF; cdr3_nt: TGCGCCAGCAACCAAGCTACGTCTGGGGCCAACGTCCTGACTTTC
v_call: TRBV18; d_call: -; j_call: TRBJ2-5; clone_size: -; cdr3_length: 16; cdr3_aa: CASSPRGASLQETQYF; cdr3_nt: TGTGCCAGCTCACCAAGGGGGGCAAGCCTCCAAGAGACCCAGTACTTC
v_call: TRBV7-2; d_call: -; j_call: TRBJ2-1; clone_size: -; cdr3_length: 16; cdr3_aa: CASSTGGNARYNEQFF; cdr3_nt: TGTGCCAGCAGCACCGGAGGGAATGCCCGCTACAATGAGCAGTTCTTC
v_call: TRBV7-2; d_call: -; j_call: TRBJ1-2; clone_size: -; cdr3_length: 13; cdr3_aa: CASSRREEYGYTF; cdr3_nt: TGTGCCAGCAGCCGCCGGGAAGAGTATGGCTACACCTTC
v_call: TRBV28; d_call: TRBD1; j_call: TRBJ1-1; clone_size: -; cdr3_length: 14; cdr3_aa: CASSPYRGATEAFF; cdr3_nt: TGTGCCAGCAGTCCCTACAGGGGTGCCACTGAAGCTTTCTTT
v_call: TRBV3-1; d_call: -; j_call: TRBJ2-5; clone_size: -; cdr3_length: 18; cdr3_aa: CASSPGTASGQWGETQYF; cdr3_nt: TGTGCCAGCAGCCCCGGGACAGCTAGCGGGCAGTGGGGAGAGACCCAGTACTTC
v_call: TRBV23-1; d_call: TRBD2; j_call: TRBJ2-1; clone_size: -; cdr3_length: 21; cdr3_aa: CASSPPTQGTSGSPLNNEQFF; cdr3_nt: TGCGCCAGCAGTCCCCCTACCCAGGGGACTAGCGGGAGCCCCTTGAACAATGAGCAGTTCTTC
v_call: TRBV20-1; d_call: -; j_call: TRBJ1-6; clone_size: few; cdr3_length: 17; cdr3_aa: CSARDHRQGPYNSPLHF; cdr3_nt: TGCAGTGCTAGAGATCATAGGCAGGGCCCCTATAATTCACCCCTCCACTTT
v_call: TRBV28; d_call: -; j_call: TRBJ2-1; clone_size: -; cdr3_length: 18; cdr3_aa: CASSSSKGGTRGYNEQFF; cdr3_nt: TGTGCCAGCAGTTCCTCCAAGGGGGGGACAAGGGGGTACAATGAGCAGTTCTTC
v_call: TRBV6-2/TRBV6-3; d_call: -; j_call: TRBJ1-5; clone_size: -; cdr3_length: 14; cdr3_aa: CASSYSLFTQPQHF; cdr3_nt: TGTGCCAGCAGTTACTCTCTGTTTACACAGCCCCAGCATTTT